This TCR beta chain was identified during a study of shared clonotypes between healthy human individuals. The protocol was immunoSEQ multiplex PCR, while the TCRdb copy is restricted to in-frame clones and leaves out a portion. The table lists 95,000 to 120,000 clones, around 73% of them singletons. The CDR3 is 14 amino acids. The V gene's germline CDR1 is SGHNT and CDR2 YYREEE (reference sequence). Trimming shortened V by 2 bases and J by 1 base, and 6 bases separated the two germline ends. V is TRBV5-4 and J is TRBJ2-2, with D maybe TRBD2 (6 bases). This receptor was obtained from a woman aged 25 to 39 in good health. The sample taken for sequencing was memory CD8+ T cells sorted from blood. The subset denotes: CD45RO+ cells pooled with CCR7-negative TemRA cells. CDR3 residues: CASSFSGNTGELFF. The CDR3 nucleotides are TGTGCCAGCAGCTTTAGCGGGAACACCGGGGAGCTGTTTTTT.